The sequence of this T cell receptor (beta chain) was determined in a study of T cell responses to AZD1222 COVID-19 vaccine. Study results and limitations: Seropositive AZD1222 recipients at baseline numbered only five or six. Clonal diversity was possibly underestimated, and the donors were mostly white British, with more females. Spike-specific TCR breadth and depth grew following two AZD1222 doses.

The protocol was immunoSEQ multiplex PCR, while the TCRdb copy is restricted to in-frame clones and leaves out a portion. The sample holds more than 85,000 clones, 88% seen once. Many counts were recorded for this clone. What it binds is not known. The CDR3 contains 15 residues. V dropped 6 bases and J dropped 3; count of bases not matched to a gene: 5. Germline CDR1 is MNHEY and CDR2 is SVGAGI. Sequencing was performed on peripheral blood, taken on day 0 of MenACWY control vaccination. The clonotype originates from an adult in good health. The rearrangement uses TRBV6-5 and TRBJ2-7; TRBD2 matches 13 bases. This CDR3 is CASRGTSGTHYEQYF. CDR3 DNA sequence: TGTGCCAGCAGAGGGACTAGCGGGACCCACTACGAGCAGTACTTC.